Each of the 28 T cell receptor beta chains below was sequenced from the same sample in a study of blood T cell repertoires in COVID-19. Method: immunoSEQ multiplex PCR; TCRdb's copy keeps in-frame clones and lacks some. The sample contains fewer than 400,000 clones, around 84% of which appear only once. Sequencing was performed on peripheral blood. These receptors came from a young woman with acute or convalescent COVID-19.

V and J are TRBV28 and TRBJ2-5, with D hard to call. Germline CDR1 MDHEN, CDR2 SYDVKM. The CDR3 loop spans 12 amino acids. V was clipped by 11 bases and J by 2 bases, with 12 bases between them. The CDR3 is CARRLIQETQYF. CDR3 DNA: TGTGCCCGACGACTGATACAAGAGACCCAGTACTTC.

This clone was recorded a few times. The chain uses TRBV2 and TRBJ2-3, with 10 positions matching TRBD1. Unmatched junction bases numbered 14, after V lost 3 bases and J lost 2 bases. Looked up from germline, CDR1 is SNHLY and CDR2 is FYNNEI. This CDR3 has 19 residues. This chain's CDR3 is CASSDRGQGIPLITDTQYF. The CDR3, as DNA: TGTGCCAGCAGTGATCGGGGACAGGGGATACCCTTAATCACAGATACGCAGTATTTT.

This clone came up a few times. V is TRBV3-1 (or the pseudogene TRBV3-2) and J is TRBJ1-4, with 7 nucleotides matching TRBD1. The CDR3 runs to 15 residues. CDR1 and CDR2 (germline): LGHDT, YNNKEL (reference sequence). Unmatched junction bases numbered 17, after V lost 8 bases and J lost 11 bases. The DNA of the CDR3 is TGTGCCAGCGGGGCTCGGACAGGACTTCTAGGGAAACTGTTTTTT. It specifies CASGARTGLLGKLFF.

This chain links TRBV4-2 with TRBJ2-2; D is possibly TRBD2 (6 bases). This CDR3 is 16 amino acids long. The germline V gene has CDR1 LGHNA and CDR2 YNFKEQ. V was clipped by 2 bases and J by 7 bases, with 17 bases between them. The CDR3 loop reads CASSQWRGLAGGELFF. Here the CDR3 DNA reads TGTGCCAGCAGCCAATGGCGGGGCCTTGCGGGCGGGGAGCTGTTTTTT.

This clone was detected only a few times. One end of the junction varies from germline; a read error may be responsible. V usage is TRBV30 and J usage is TRBJ1-3; tentatively, D is TRBD1 (5 bases). Germline V gene sequence: CDR1 GTSNPN, CDR2 SVGIG (reference sequence). This CDR3 spans 13 amino acids. The CDR3 loop is CAWGVRGGNTIYF. CDR3 in DNA: TGTGCCTGGGGTGTTAGGGGTGGAAACACCATATATTTT.

The chain employs TRBV7-9 and TRBJ1-2, with TRBD1 matching over 7 bases. This CDR3 is built from 16 residues. V trimming: 2 bases; J trimming: 4 bases; junction bases outside the gene matches: 10. Germline loops: CDR1 SEHNR, CDR2 FQNEAQ (reference sequence). CDR3 in DNA: TGTGCCAGCAGCTTATTTTTGGGACAGATTCTCTATGGCTACACCTTC. Amino acids: CASSLFLGQILYGYTF.

J is TRBJ2-7 and V is TRBV6-5, with D perhaps TRBD2 (6 bases). Looked up from germline, CDR1 is MNHEY and CDR2 is SVGAGI. The V end lost 0 bases, the J end lost 6 bases, and 9 bases lay between the germline ends. The CDR3 runs 13 residues. The CDR3 sequence: CASSYSEGSEQYF. CDR3 sequence (DNA): TGTGCCAGCAGTTACTCGGAGGGTTCCGAGCAGTACTTC.

The V call is TRBV28, the J call TRBJ1-4; D uncertain. With 5 bases removed from V and 5 bases from J, the gap between germline ends came to 12 bases. This CDR3 contains 14 residues. Germline lookup yields CDR1 MDHEN and CDR2 SYDVKM. The CDR3 region has the DNA TGTGCCAGCAGTAGCCGCCGGGTAAATGAAAAACTGTTTTTT. Amino acid sequence: CASSSRRVNEKLFF.

The gene calls are TRBV28 and TRBJ2-2, with a weak D call TRBD1 (6 bases). The CDR3 sequence is 13 residues long. Germline V gives CDR1 MDHEN, CDR2 SYDVKM. Deletions cut 8 bases from V and 7 bases from J, with 14 bases between. The CDR3 DNA is TGTGCCAGCCACGAGGGGGTAGGCGGGGAGCTGTTTTTT. It yields the protein CASHEGVGGELFF.

The gene calls are TRBV21-1 and TRBJ1-5; TRBD1, the table's D call, lacks a check against the DNA. TRBV21-1 is listed as a pseudogene. The length of the CDR3 is 17 residues. CDR3 sequence reads: CASGKSRTGGINQPQHF. The DNA for the CDR3 is TGTGCCAGCGGAAAATCTCGGACAGGGGGTATCAATCAGCCCCAGCATTTT.

The gene calls are TRBV2 and TRBJ1-2, with D unresolved. Trimming removed 7 bases from V and 2 bases from J, with 14 bases in between. The length of the CDR3 is 14 residues. In germline, CDR1 is SNHLY, CDR2 FYNNEI. This CDR3 is CASTEVGGNYGYTF. The CDR3 DNA is TGTGCCAGCACCGAGGTCGGAGGCAACTATGGCTACACCTTC.

The V gene is TRBV28, the J gene TRBJ2-7; possible D gene TRBD1, 6 bases. The V gene lost 7 bases and the J gene lost 4 bases, with 11 bases spanning the gap. Germline lookup yields CDR1 MDHEN and CDR2 SYDVKM. The CDR3 spans 12 residues. The chain's CDR3 is CASTNDRYEQYF. In DNA form, the CDR3 reads TGTGCCAGCACTAATGACAGGTACGAGCAGTACTTC.

The CDR3 protein is CASSMPKRATEAFF. In DNA form, the CDR3 reads TGTGCCAGTAGTATGCCTAAGAGGGCCACTGAAGCTTTCTTT. This chain links TRBV19 with TRBJ1-1; D gene uncertain. CDR3 length: 14 amino acids. V lost 3 bases to trimming and J lost 4 bases, with 12 bases between them. Germline V gene sequence: CDR1 LNHDA, CDR2 SQIVND (reference sequence).

This clone was seen just once. DNA for the CDR3: TGTGCCAGCAGTCCCGGGAATGAGCAGTTCTTC. Residues: CASSPGNEQFF. The V and J genes are TRBV28 and TRBJ2-1; D gene unclear. The CDR3 runs to 11 residues. V lost 5 bases and J lost 7, with 6 bases in between. Germline V gives CDR1 MDHEN, CDR2 SYDVKM.

V and J are TRBV24-1 and TRBJ1-2; TRBD1 is a possible D gene (6 bases). The CDR3 consists of 13 residues. CDR1 KGHDR and CDR2 SFDVKD come from the germline V gene. V was cut by 9 bases and J by 8 bases, with 18 bases left in between. The CDR3, as DNA: TGTGCCACCTCGATCTTGGGGGGGCGAGGCTACACCTTC. Its protein product is CATSILGGRGYTF.

The CDR3 protein is CATSDLRGNEQFF. CDR3 coding DNA: TGTGCCACCAGTGATCTACGGGGAAATGAGCAGTTCTTC. This chain links TRBV24-1 with TRBJ2-1; D possibly corresponds to TRBD2 (5 bases). Germline assignment: CDR1 KGHDR and CDR2 SFDVKD. V lost 3 bases, J lost 7 bases, and 9 bases lay in between. This CDR3 spans 13 amino acids.

The rearrangement uses TRBV21-1 and TRBJ2-7; the listed D gene, TRBD2, was not tested against the DNA. TRBV21-1 is a documented pseudogene. The CDR3 loop spans 13 amino acids. In DNA, the CDR3 is TGTGCCAGCAGCAAGAGCCGAAAATACGAGCAGTACTTC. It translates to CASSKSRKYEQYF.

This sequence joins TRBV19 and TRBJ1-6; D gene uncertain. The germline V and J ends were trimmed by 7 bases and 5 bases, with 12 bases remaining between them. Germline loops: CDR1 LNHDA, CDR2 SQIVND (reference sequence). This CDR3 region has 14 residues. The CDR3 protein is CASKVPRDNSPLHF. The CDR3 DNA reads TGTGCCAGTAAGGTCCCTAGAGATAATTCACCCCTCCACTTT.

V usage is TRBV7-2 and J usage is TRBJ1-3, with TRBD1 as a possible D gene (5 bases). CDR3 length: 15 amino acids. Trimming took 4 bases from V and 0 from J, leaving 10 bases between them. Germline CDR1 and CDR2: SGHTA and FQGNSA. For the CDR3, the DNA is TGTGCCAGCAGCTCGGACACGTACTCTGGAAACACCATATATTTT. Translating gives CASSSDTYSGNTIYF.

J is TRBJ1-4 and V is TRBV7-8; D is perhaps TRBD1 (5 bases). Trimming left V 0 bases short and J 6 bases short, with 11 bases between. The CDR3 is made up of 15 amino acids. Germline lookup yields CDR1 SGHVS and CDR2 FQNEAQ. CDR3 sequence reads: CASSLAGEVDEKLFF. For the CDR3, the DNA is TGTGCCAGCAGCTTAGCAGGGGAAGTAGATGAAAAACTGTTTTTT.

This chain connects TRBV3-1 (or the pseudogene TRBV3-2) to TRBJ2-5; D is unclear. Trimming shortened V by 4 bases and J by 2 bases, and 8 bases separated the two germline ends. CDR1 is LGHDT, CDR2 YNNKEL, per germline (reference sequence). This CDR3 contains 13 residues. CDR3 coding DNA: TGTGCCAGCAGCCCACAGCCTCAAGAGACCCAGTACTTC. This translates into CASSPQPQETQYF.

This chain connects TRBV11-2 to TRBJ1-1; possible D gene TRBD1, 5 bases. V was shortened by 1 base and J by 6 bases, with 15 bases between the two germline ends. The germline V gene encodes CDR1 SGHAT and CDR2 FQNNGV. The CDR3 loop spans 15 amino acids. The CDR3 protein is CASSLAWGRGAEAFF. The CDR3 DNA is TGTGCCAGCAGCTTAGCATGGGGCCGAGGAGCTGAAGCTTTCTTT. Together with reference TRBV11-2 and TRBJ1-1, the CDR3 gives the full variable domain: EAGVAQSPRYKIIEKRQSVAFWCNPISGHATLYWYQQILGQGPKLLIQFQNNGVVDDSQLPKDRFSAERLKGVDSTLKIQPAKLEDSAVYLCASSLAWGRGAEAFFGQGTRLTVV.

The chain employs TRBV28 and TRBJ1-5; unclear D gene. This CDR3 has 13 amino acids. V dropped 3 bases and J dropped 5 bases, with 8 bases sitting between them. Germline CDR1 reads MDHEN; CDR2 reads SYDVKM. CDR3 amino acids: CASSLVQDQPQHF. In DNA form, the CDR3 reads TGTGCCAGCAGTTTGGTCCAGGATCAGCCCCAGCATTTT.

This chain links TRBV2 with TRBJ1-5, with 9 nucleotides matching TRBD1. This CDR3 has 15 residues. Germline CDR1 SNHLY, CDR2 FYNNEI. With 4 bases clipped from V and 4 bases from J, the junction kept 5 bases outside the gene matches. The CDR3 sequence is CASSVSQGANQPQHF. Here the CDR3 DNA reads TGTGCCAGCAGTGTCTCACAGGGGGCGAATCAGCCCCAGCATTTT.

This clone was recorded only once. The chain is built from TRBV27 and TRBJ1-4, with D possibly being TRBD1 (6 bases). Germline lookup yields CDR1 MNHEY and CDR2 SMNVEV (reference sequence). The CDR3 has 15 amino acids. Trimming took off 6 bases at V and 8 bases at J, with 19 bases between the two ends. In nucleotides, the CDR3 is TGTGCCAGCAGGCGCCCGGGGGGCGGGGAAGAAAAACTGTTTTTT. Translated, it gives CASRRPGGGEEKLFF.

V usage is TRBV5-4 and J usage is TRBJ1-2; TRBD1 agrees at 7 bases. The V segment lost 4 bases and the J segment 0 bases; nucleotides outside the gene matches: 3. The CDR3 has 14 amino acids. Germline V gene data show CDR1 as SGHNT and CDR2 as YYREEE (reference sequence). The CDR3 DNA follows: TGTGCCAGCAGCGCAGGGGGTTCTAACTATGGCTACACCTTC. Amino acid sequence: CASSAGGSNYGYTF.

The V gene is TRBV6-5, the J gene TRBJ1-1, with TRBD1 as a possible D gene (6 bases). The CDR3 totals 14 residues. CDR1 and CDR2 from the germline V gene are MNHEY and SVGAGI. V was clipped by 2 bases and J by 5 bases, with 12 bases between them. In DNA form, the CDR3 reads TGTGCCAGCAGTTACAGTTCAGGGGCAACTGAAGCTTTCTTT. Residues: CASSYSSGATEAFF.

J is TRBJ2-3 and V is TRBV3-1 (or the pseudogene TRBV3-2); D is possibly TRBD1 (6 bases). Germline CDR1 reads LGHDT; CDR2 reads YNNKEL (reference sequence). Trimming pared 2 bases from V and 8 bases from J, leaving 11 bases between. The CDR3 sequence is 13 residues long. The CDR3 DNA follows: TGTGCCAGCAGCCAAAGACAGGCCTTTACGCAGTATTTT. Residues: CASSQRQAFTQYF.